This T cell receptor (beta chain) emerged from a study of Graves' ophthalmopathy and Graves' hyperthyroidism. This clonotype occurred many times. At one of its ends the junction is not consistent with the germline gene, which may arise from a read error. Germline CDR1 and CDR2: MNHNS and SASEGT. There are 13 residues in the CDR3. The study amplified TCR beta CDR3 regions using RNA transcripts. HTBI primers were used in a first-round RT-PCR, which preceded a second-round multiplex PCR. Using its own MiXCR run on the multiplex PCR reads, TCRdb lists one record per CDR3 protein. The table has about 400,000 distinct CDR3 sequences, around 20% seen once; the top ten hold 2.5% to 3.5%.

This chain links TRBV6-1 with TRBJ1-5; no firm D call. The sequencing sample was made of peripheral blood. The sequence came from a woman under 30 with stable Graves' hyperthyroidism. CDR3 nucleotides: TGTGCCAGCAGTGAACTCTCGGAACAGCCCCAGCGTTTT. Translating it yields CASSELSEQPQRF.